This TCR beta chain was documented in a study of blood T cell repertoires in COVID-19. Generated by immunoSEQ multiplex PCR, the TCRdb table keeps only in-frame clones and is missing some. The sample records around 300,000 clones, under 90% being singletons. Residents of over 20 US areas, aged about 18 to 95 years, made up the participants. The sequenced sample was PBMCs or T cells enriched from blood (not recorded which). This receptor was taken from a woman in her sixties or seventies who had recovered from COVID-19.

The CDR3 sequence is CASSQGRGASSGANVLTF. The CDR3 DNA is TGTGCCAGCAGCCAAGGGCGGGGGGCAAGCTCTGGGGCCAACGTCCTGACTTTC. The chain employs TRBV4-2 and TRBJ2-6, with 8 bases lining up with TRBD2. The junction had 5 bases not matched to a gene; V was cut back by 1 base and J by 0 bases. This CDR3 has 18 amino acids. In germline, CDR1 is LGHNA, CDR2 YNFKEQ.